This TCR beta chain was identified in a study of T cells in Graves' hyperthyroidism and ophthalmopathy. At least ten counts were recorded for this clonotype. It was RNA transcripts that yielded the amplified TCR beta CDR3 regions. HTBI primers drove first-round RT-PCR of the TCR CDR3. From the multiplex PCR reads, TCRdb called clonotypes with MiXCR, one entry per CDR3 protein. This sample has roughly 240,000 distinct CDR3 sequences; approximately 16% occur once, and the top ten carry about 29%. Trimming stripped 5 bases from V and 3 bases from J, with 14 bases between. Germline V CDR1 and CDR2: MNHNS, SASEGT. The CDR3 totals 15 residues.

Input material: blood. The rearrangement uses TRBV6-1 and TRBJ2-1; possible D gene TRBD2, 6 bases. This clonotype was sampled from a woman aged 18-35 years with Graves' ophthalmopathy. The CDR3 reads CASSYWASDYNEQFF. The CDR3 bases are TGTGCCAGCAGTTATTGGGCTAGCGACTACAATGAGCAGTTCTTC.